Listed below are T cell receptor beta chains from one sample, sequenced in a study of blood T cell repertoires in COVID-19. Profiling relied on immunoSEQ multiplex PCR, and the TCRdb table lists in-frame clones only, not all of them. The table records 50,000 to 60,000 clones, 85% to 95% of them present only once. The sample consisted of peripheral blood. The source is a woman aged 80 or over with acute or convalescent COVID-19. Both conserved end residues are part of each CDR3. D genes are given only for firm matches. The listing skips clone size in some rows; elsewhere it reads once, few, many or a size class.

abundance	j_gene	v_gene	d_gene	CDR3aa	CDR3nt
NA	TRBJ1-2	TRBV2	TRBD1	CASSRGTGRDRGYTF	TGTGCCAGCAGTAGGGGGACAGGGCGGGATCGAGGCTACACCTTC
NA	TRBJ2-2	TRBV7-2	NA	CASSLASTMNTGELFF	TGTGCCAGCAGCTTAGCTTCCACAATGAACACCGGGGAGCTGTTTTTT
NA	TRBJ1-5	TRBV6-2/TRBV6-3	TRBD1	CASSYSATGVQPQHF	TGTGCCAGCAGTTACTCGGCGACAGGGGTTCAGCCCCAGCATTTT
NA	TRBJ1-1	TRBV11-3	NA	CASSLDSWASNTEAFF	TGTGCCAGCAGCTTAGATTCGTGGGCCTCGAACACTGAAGCTTTCTTT
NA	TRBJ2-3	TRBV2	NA	CASSDGGRLYTDTQYF	TGTGCCAGCAGTGACGGGGGGCGGTTATATACAGATACGCAGTATTTT
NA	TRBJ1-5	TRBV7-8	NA	CASSPRGGTNNQPQHF	TGTGCCAGCAGCCCCAGGGGAGGGACCAACAATCAGCCCCAGCATTTT
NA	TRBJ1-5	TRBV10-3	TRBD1	CAISSTGAGQPQHF	TGTGCCATCAGCTCAACAGGGGCCGGGCAGCCCCAGCATTTT
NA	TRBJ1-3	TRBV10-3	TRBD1	CAIRAGDRGNTIYF	TGTGCCATCAGGGCCGGGGACAGAGGAAACACCATATATTTT
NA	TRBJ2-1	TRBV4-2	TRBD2	CASSQVGSGSRNNEQFF	TGTGCCAGCAGCCAAGTTGGAAGCGGGAGTCGGAACAATGAGCAGTTCTTC
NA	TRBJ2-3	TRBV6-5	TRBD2	CASRLAGANTDTQYF	TGTGCCAGCAGACTAGCGGGAGCCAACACAGATACGCAGTATTTT
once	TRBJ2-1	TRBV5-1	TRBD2	CASSLATGTRLHNEQFF	TGCGCCAGCAGCTTGGCCACCGGGACTAGATTGCACAATGAGCAGTTCTTC
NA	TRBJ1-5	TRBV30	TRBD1	CAWSAKYAGTGNQPQHF	TGTGCCTGGAGCGCAAAATATGCCGGGACAGGGAATCAGCCCCAGCATTTT
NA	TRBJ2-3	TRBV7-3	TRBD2	CASSPPGLAGPLTQYF	TGTGCCAGCAGCCCACCGGGACTAGCGGGGCCCCTTACGCAGTATTTT
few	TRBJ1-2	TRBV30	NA	CAWSAGTLNYGYTF	TGTGCCTGGAGTGCCGGAACACTAAACTATGGCTACACCTTC
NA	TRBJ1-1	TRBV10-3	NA	CAISRDTEAFF	TGTGCCATCAGCAGGGACACTGAAGCTTTCTTT
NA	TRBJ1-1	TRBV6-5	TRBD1	CASSYSTTGDTEAFF	TGTGCCAGCAGTTACTCGACGACAGGGGACACTGAAGCTTTCTTT
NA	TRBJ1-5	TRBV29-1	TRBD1	CSAQQGDQPQHF	TGCAGCGCCCAACAGGGGGATCAGCCCCAGCATTTT
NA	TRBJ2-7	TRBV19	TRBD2	CASSIGGTSSRVSYEQYF	TGTGCCAGTAGTATAGGTGGGACTAGCTCCCGAGTCTCCTACGAGCAGTACTTC
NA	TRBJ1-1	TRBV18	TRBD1	CASSLTTGYDTEAFF	TGTGCCAGCTCACTTACGACAGGGTATGACACTGAAGCTTTCTTT
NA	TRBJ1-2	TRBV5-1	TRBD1	CASSETGGGYGYTF	TGCGCCAGCAGCGAGACAGGGGGCGGCTATGGCTACACCTTC
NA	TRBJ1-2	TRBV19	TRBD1	CASTNRGLYGYTF	TGTGCCAGTACCAACAGGGGGCTTTATGGCTACACCTTC
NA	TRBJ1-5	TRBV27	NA	CASSFGDSRQPQHF	TGTGCCAGCAGTTTTGGGGACTCGAGACAGCCCCAGCATTTT
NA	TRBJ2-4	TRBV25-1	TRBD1	CASSRDRGGKNIQYF	TGTGCCAGCAGTAGGGACAGGGGTGGAAAAAACATTCAGTACTTC
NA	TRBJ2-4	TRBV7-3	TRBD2	CASSSGTSAGKNIQYF	TGTGCCAGCAGCTCTGGGACTAGCGCGGGCAAAAACATTCAGTACTTC
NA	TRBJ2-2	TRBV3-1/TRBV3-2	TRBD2	CASSRTSGNTGELFF	TGTGCCAGCAGCAGGACTAGCGGGAACACCGGGGAGCTGTTTTTT
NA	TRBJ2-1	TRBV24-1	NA	CATSDFSPDILRSYNEQFF	TGTGCCACCAGTGACTTTTCTCCTGACATTTTAAGATCCTACAATGAGCAGTTCTTC
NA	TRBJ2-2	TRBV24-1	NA	CATSDPGAPTGELFF	TGTGCCACCAGTGACCCAGGGGCCCCCACCGGGGAGCTGTTTTTT
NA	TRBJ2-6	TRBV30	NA	CAWSVRGYGANVLTF	TGTGCCTGGAGTGTAAGGGGGTATGGGGCCAACGTCCTGACTTTC
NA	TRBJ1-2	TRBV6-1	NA	CASSESQATIGYTF	TGTGCCAGCAGTGAATCACAGGCGACGATCGGCTACACCTTC
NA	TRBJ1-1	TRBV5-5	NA	CASSLAGQNTEAFF	TGTGCCAGCAGCCTGGCGGGACAGAACACTGAAGCTTTCTTT
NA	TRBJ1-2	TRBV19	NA	CASSIGGGQDGYTF	TGTGCCAGTAGTATAGGGGGGGGTCAGGATGGCTACACCTTC
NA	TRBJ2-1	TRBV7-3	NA	CASSSTPGGDYNEQFF	TGTGCCAGCAGCTCCACACCGGGCGGGGACTACAATGAGCAGTTCTTC
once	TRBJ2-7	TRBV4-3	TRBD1	CASSEDRQSYEQYF	TGCGCCAGCTCTGAGGACAGGCAGTCCTACGAGCAGTACTTC
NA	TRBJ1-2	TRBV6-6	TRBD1	CASSSQTGQYDGYTF	TGTGCCAGCAGTTCCCAGACAGGGCAATATGATGGCTACACCTTC
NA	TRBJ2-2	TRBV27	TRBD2	CASRILAGVDGELFF	TGTGCCAGCAGGATTCTAGCGGGAGTGGACGGGGAGCTGTTTTTT
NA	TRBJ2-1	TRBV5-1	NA	CASSFGGLYNEQFF	TGCGCCAGCAGCTTTGGCGGGCTATACAATGAGCAGTTCTTC
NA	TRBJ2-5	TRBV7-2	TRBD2	CASSLVAGGPGETQYF	TGTGCCAGCAGCTTAGTAGCGGGAGGGCCTGGGGAGACCCAGTACTTC
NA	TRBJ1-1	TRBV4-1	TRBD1	CASSQRGGTGNTEAFF	TGCGCCAGCAGCCAACGGGGCGGGACAGGGAACACTGAAGCTTTCTTT
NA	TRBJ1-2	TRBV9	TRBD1	CASSPAGGSGYTF	TGTGCCAGCAGCCCCGCAGGGGGTAGCGGCTACACCTTC
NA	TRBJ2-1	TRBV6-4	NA	CASSDSGGNNEQFF	TGTGCCAGCAGTGACTCCGGCGGAAACAATGAGCAGTTCTTC
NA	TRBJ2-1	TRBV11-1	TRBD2	CASSLASGTYNEQFF	TGTGCCAGCAGCTTAGCTAGCGGGACCTACAATGAGCAGTTCTTC
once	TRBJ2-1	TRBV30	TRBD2	CAWSVGSSGQRGQFF	TGTGCCTGGAGTGTAGGATCTAGCGGGCAGCGGGGGCAGTTCTTC
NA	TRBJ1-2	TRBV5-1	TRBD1	CASSEEDRTSDYTF	TGCGCCAGCAGCGAGGAGGACAGGACTTCCGACTACACCTTC
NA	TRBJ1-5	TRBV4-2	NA	CASSQEWGTLNSNQPQHF	TGTGCCAGCAGCCAAGAATGGGGGACACTTAATAGCAATCAGCCCCAGCATTTT
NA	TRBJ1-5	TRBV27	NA	CASRGGGNSNQPQHF	TGTGCCAGCCGCGGGGGTGGAAATAGCAATCAGCCCCAGCATTTT
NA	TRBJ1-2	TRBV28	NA	CASFTPVGDYGYTF	TGTGCCAGTTTTACCCCCGTCGGGGATTATGGCTACACCTTC
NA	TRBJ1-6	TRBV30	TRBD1	CAWSSATGGAYNSPLHF	TGTGCCTGGAGTTCCGCCACAGGGGGCGCCTATAATTCACCCCTCCACTTT
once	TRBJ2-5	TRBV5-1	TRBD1	CASSRQGEETQYF	TGCGCCAGCAGTAGGCAGGGGGAGGAGACCCAGTACTTC
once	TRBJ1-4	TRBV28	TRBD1	CASSSGGLGEKLFF	TGTGCCAGCAGTTCAGGGGGACTCGGTGAAAAACTGTTTTTT
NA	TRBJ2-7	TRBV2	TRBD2	CASKSREVSYEQYF	TGTGCCAGCAAATCGCGGGAGGTCTCCTACGAGCAGTACTTC
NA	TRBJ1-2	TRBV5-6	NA	CASSLEGGTNYGYTF	TGTGCCAGCAGCTTGGAGGGGGGGACTAACTATGGCTACACCTTC
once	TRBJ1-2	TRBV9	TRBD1	CASSVSRDRGNYGYTF	TGTGCCAGCAGCGTTAGCCGGGACAGGGGAAACTATGGCTACACCTTC
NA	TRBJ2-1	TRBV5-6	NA	CASSFGGDEQFF	TGTGCCAGCAGCTTCGGAGGGGATGAGCAGTTCTTC
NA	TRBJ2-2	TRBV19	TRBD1	CASSTAGTGSGELFF	TGTGCCAGTAGTACGGCCGGGACAGGGTCCGGGGAGCTGTTTTTT
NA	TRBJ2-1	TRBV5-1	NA	CASSLAGGNNEQFF	TGCGCCAGCAGCTTGGCAGGGGGGAACAATGAGCAGTTCTTC
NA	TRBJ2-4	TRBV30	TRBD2	CAWSRGEILAKNIQYF	TGTGCCTGGAGTCGGGGGGAAATTTTAGCCAAAAACATTCAGTACTTC
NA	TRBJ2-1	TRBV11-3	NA	CASSFQGNNNEQFF	TGTGCCAGCAGCTTTCAGGGGAACAACAATGAGCAGTTCTTC
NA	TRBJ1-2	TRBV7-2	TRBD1	CASSYGQAANYGYTF	TGTGCCAGCAGCTACGGACAGGCCGCTAACTATGGCTACACCTTC